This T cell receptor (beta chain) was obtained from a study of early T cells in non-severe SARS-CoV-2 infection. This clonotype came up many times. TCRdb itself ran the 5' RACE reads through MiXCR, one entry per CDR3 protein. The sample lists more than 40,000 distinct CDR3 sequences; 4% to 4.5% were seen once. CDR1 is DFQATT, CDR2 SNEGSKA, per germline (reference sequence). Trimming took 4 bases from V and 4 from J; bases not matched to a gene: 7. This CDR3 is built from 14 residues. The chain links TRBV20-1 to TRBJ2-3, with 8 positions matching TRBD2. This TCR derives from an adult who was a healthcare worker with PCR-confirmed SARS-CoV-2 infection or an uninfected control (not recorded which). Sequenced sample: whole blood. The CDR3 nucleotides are TGCAGTGCTATCCCAGCGGGAGTGGCAGATACGCAGTATTTT. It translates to CSAIPAGVADTQYF.